This TCR beta chain was retrieved from a study of blood T cell repertoires in COVID-19. This CDR3 spans 18 amino acids. Trimming at V came to 1 base and at J to 5 bases, leaving 12 bases not matched to a gene. From germline, CDR1 is SGHVS and CDR2 FQNEAQ. Using immunoSEQ multiplex PCR, the repertoire was profiled, and TCRdb retains in-frame clones only, with some absent. The table shows about 250,000 clones, with 88% occurring only once. A single count supports this clone. This sequence originates from a woman aged 40 to 50 who had recovered from COVID-19. The sample was peripheral blood. The chain is built from TRBV7-8 and TRBJ2-1; TRBD1 agrees at 9 bases. CDR3 coding DNA: TGTGCCAGCAGCTTAGGTTGGAGGGGACAGGGCCTAAACAATGAGCAGTTCTTC. It encodes CASSLGWRGQGLNNEQFF.